The present entry profiles one TCR beta chain with its context. Its antigen is not yet known. The record has no base qualities; no much larger clone is one base away. This sample is drawn from a study of CD4+ T cells in melanoma (dated by TCRdb to between 2021 and 2023). Turning to the overall study: Neoantigen-specific CD4+ T cells in human melanoma were investigated in the study.

The library was made by the immunoSEQ multiplex PCR assay. Here the immuneACCESS table is served through TCRdb, limited to in-frame sequences with V and J called. Missing clones are a known gap in these copies; in checked studies unresolved V genes cover under half, and the rest lacks a known reason. The sample data list thousands of clones, and over 60% of these were observed just once. The top ten clones comprise under 30% of the sample. Overall results and qualifications from the work: According to the report, neoantigen-specific CD4+ T cells in melanoma displayed diverse differentiation states. Neoantigen-specific CD4+ T cells were reported to be correlated with the function of CD8+ T cells, macrophages and B cells.

The donors were melanoma patients. CDR3 length: 15 amino acids, cysteine to phenylalanine. CDR3 DNA is the only sequence kept; it has 45 bases, read in frame from the first base. CDR1 SGHNT and CDR2 YENEEA are derived from the germline V gene. V is clipped by 3 bases and J by 5 bases, and the sequence between their germline boundaries is 17 bases long. The TCR originated in a human donor with melanoma. The V gene is TRBV11-3 and the J gene is TRBJ2-7; 6 matching bases give a weak D call of TRBD1. The sequenced sample consisted of cells from a culture (not recorded whether cultured in vitro). Here the CDR3 is given as CASSFRGGPSDEQYF. The DNA reads as follows: TGTGCCAGCAGCTTCAGGGGCGGACCTTCGGACGAGCAGTACTTC.